This T cell receptor (beta chain) is from a study of PD-1 blockade in classical Hodgkin lymphoma. Across the study: Intravenous nivolumab at 3 mg/kg was given to patients every 2 weeks. Whole-study findings and limits: At C4D1, TCR diversity had climbed significantly for CD4+ cells, though not for CD8+ cells. Complete responders started with a diversity level that resembled newly diagnosed patients at baseline. In newly diagnosed patients, baseline TCR diversity was reportedly below that of healthy donors.

Only in-frame clones appear in the TCRdb table, and some are missing; sequencing was by immunoSEQ multiplex PCR. The sample includes more than 25,000 clones, about two thirds of them seen just once. Patients all relapsed after autologous stem cell transplantation, and there was variation in brentuximab vedotin exposure. Points on this clone: Its specificity is not known.

Trimming removed 5 bases at V and 5 bases at J, with 15 bases between. Germline V CDR1 and CDR2: MNHEY, SMNVEV (reference sequence). The CDR3 has 14 residues. This receptor was obtained from a human donor with classical Hodgkin lymphoma. Source: peripheral blood mononuclear cells (PBMCs), taken before the second cycle of nivolumab. The V call is TRBV27, the J call TRBJ1-2; D uncertain. The CDR3: CASSGGQQGYGYTF. CDR3 bases: TGTGCCAGCAGTGGTGGGCAGCAAGGATATGGCTACACCTTC.